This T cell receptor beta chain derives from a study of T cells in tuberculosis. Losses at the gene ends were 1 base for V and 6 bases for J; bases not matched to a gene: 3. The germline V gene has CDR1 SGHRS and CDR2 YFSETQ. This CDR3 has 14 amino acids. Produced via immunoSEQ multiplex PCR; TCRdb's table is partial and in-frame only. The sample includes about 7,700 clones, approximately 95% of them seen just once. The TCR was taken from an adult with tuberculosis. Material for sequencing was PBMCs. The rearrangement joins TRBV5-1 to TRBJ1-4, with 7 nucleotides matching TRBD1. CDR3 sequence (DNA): TGCGCCAGCAGCTTGAGACAGGGCGATGAAAAACTGTTTTTT. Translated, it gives CASSLRQGDEKLFF.